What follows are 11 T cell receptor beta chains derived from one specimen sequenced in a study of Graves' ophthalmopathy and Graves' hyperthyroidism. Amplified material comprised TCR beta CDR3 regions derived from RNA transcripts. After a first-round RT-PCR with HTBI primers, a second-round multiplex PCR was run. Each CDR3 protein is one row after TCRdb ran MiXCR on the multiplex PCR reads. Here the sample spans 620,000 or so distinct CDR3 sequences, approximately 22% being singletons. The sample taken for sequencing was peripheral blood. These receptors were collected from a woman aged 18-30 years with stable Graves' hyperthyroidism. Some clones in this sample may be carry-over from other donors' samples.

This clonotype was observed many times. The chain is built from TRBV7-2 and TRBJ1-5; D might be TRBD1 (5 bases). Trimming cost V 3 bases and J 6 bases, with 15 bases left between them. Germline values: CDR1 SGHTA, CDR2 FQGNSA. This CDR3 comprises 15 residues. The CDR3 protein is CASSFTGRAFQPQHF. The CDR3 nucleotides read TGTGCCAGCAGCTTCACGGGCAGGGCGTTTCAGCCCCAGCATTTT.

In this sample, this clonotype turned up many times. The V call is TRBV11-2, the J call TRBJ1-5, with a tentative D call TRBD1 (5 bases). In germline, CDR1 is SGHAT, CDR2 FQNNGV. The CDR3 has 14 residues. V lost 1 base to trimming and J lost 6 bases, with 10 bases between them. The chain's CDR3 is CASSLGGGTQPQHF. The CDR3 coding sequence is TGTGCCAGCAGCTTAGGTGGGGGAACTCAGCCCCAGCATTTT.

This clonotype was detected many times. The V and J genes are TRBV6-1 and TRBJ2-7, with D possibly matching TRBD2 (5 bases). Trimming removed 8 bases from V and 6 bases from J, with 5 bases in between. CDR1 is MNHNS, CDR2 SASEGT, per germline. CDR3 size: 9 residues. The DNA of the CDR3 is TGTGCCAGCGCGGGCGAGCAGTACTTC. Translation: CASAGEQYF.

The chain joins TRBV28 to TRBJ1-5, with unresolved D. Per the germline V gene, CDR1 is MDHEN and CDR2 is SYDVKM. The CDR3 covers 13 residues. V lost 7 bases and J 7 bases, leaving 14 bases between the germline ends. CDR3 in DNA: TGTGCCAGCAACCAACTGGTGGACCAGCCCCAGCATTTT. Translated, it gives CASNQLVDQPQHF.

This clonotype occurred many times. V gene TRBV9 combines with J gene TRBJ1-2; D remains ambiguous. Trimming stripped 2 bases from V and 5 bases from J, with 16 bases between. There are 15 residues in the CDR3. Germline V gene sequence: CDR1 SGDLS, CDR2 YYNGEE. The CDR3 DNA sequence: TGTGCCAGCAGCGTCACCGGTGCGAGGGAGTATGGCTACACCTTC. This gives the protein CASSVTGAREYGYTF.

The CDR3: CASSYSIGIRNQPQHF. In nucleotides, the CDR3 is TGTGCCAGCAGTTACTCGATTGGGATCCGCAATCAGCCCCAGCATTTT. This rearrangement joins TRBV6-2 or TRBV6-3 to TRBJ1-5, with D uncertain. Germline lookup yields CDR1 MNHEY and CDR2 SVGEGT. V was shortened by 0 bases and J by 2 bases, with 11 bases between the two germline ends. This CDR3 contains 16 residues.

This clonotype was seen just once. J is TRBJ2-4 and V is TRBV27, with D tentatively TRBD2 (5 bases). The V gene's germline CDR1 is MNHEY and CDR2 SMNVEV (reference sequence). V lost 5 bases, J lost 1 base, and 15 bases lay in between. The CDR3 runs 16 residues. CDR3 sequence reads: CASSPPPGSAKNIQYF. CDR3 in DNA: TGTGCCAGCAGTCCCCCCCCGGGGTCGGCCAAAAACATTCAGTACTTC.

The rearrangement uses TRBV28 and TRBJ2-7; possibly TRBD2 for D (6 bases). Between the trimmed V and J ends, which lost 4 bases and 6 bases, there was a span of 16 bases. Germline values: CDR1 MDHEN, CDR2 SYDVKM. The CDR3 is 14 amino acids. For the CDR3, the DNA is TGTGCCAGCAGTTCGCGTTTACGGGAGTCCGAGCAGTACTTC. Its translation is CASSSRLRESEQYF.

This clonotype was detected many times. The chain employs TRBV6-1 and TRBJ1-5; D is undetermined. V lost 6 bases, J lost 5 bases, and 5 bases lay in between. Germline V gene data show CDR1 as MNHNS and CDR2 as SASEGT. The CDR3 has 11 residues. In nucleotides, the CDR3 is TGTGCCAGCAGAAGGGATCAGCCCCAGCATTTT. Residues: CASRRDQPQHF.

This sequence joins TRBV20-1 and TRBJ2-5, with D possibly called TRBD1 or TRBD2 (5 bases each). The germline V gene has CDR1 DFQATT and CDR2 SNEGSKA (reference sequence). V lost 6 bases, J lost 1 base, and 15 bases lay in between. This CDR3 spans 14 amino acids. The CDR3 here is CSAEPGTAQETQYF. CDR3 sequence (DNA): TGCAGTGCCGAACCCGGGACGGCCCAAGAGACCCAGTACTTC.

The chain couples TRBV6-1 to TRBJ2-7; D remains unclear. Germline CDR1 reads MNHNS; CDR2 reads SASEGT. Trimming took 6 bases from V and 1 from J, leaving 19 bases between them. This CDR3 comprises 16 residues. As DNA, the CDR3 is TGTGCCAGCAGACCAACCGTGAGCGAAGGTTCCTACGAGCAGTACTTC. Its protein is CASRPTVSEGSYEQYF.